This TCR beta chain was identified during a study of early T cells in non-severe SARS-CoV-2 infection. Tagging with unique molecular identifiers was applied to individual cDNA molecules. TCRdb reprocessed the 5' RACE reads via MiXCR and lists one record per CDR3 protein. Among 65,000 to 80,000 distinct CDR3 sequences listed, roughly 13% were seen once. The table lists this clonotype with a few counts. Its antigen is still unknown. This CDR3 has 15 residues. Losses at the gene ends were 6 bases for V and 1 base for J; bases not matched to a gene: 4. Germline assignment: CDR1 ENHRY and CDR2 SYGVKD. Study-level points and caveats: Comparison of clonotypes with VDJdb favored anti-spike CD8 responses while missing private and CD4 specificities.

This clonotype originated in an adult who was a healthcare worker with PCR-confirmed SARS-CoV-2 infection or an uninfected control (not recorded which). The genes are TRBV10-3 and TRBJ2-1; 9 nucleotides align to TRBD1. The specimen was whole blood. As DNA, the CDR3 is TGTGCCATCAGCGCACAGGGGGCATCCTACAATGAGCAGTTCTTC. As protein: CAISAQGASYNEQFF.